The 29 T cell receptor beta chains in this list originate from one sample, sequenced in a study of T cells after yellow fever vaccination (dated by TCRdb to the late 2010s). According to the study, the label for this sample's treatment or condition signals: live attenuated yellow fever vaccine strain. Library construction relied on 5' RACE. Sequencing used an Illumina NovaSeq 6000. TCRdb ran its own pipeline on the public reads, namely fastp trimming at Q25 and MiXCR clone calling, and kept in-frame beta chains. All rows with the same CDR3 protein become a single entry with the most common DNA and genes. Across this sample there are some 240,000 distinct CDR3 sequences, with roughly 5.2% seen only once. Roughly 3% of the sample is taken by the ten largest. Material: CD4+ T cells sorted from PBMCs, obtained on the day of the yellow fever booster vaccination. These receptors were collected from a man aged 18 to 30 who received the YFV17D yellow fever vaccine.

This clonotype was observed at least ten times. The rearrangement uses TRBV10-3 and TRBJ2-1, with 11 bases that match TRBD2. The CDR3 has 16 amino acids. The trim removed 3 bases at V and 7 bases at J, leaving 8 bases unmatched. CDR1 and CDR2 from the germline V gene are ENHRY and SYGVKD. CDR3 nucleotides: TGTGCCATCAGTGATTTTAGCGGGGGGGCCCGAAATGAGCAGTTCTTC. Translating it yields CAISDFSGGARNEQFF.

CDR3 sequence reads: CSARDRVSPLHF. The CDR3 nucleotides read TGCAGTGCTAGAGATCGGGTTTCACCCCTCCACTTT. The chain links TRBV20-1 to TRBJ1-6; D not certain. The germline gives CDR1 DFQATT, CDR2 SNEGSKA (reference sequence). The CDR3 loop spans 12 amino acids. V shed 0 bases and J shed 9 bases, with 6 bases lying between them.

The rearrangement joins TRBV12-3 or TRBV12-4 to TRBJ1-4; a weak D match, TRBD1 (5 bases). Trimming removed 6 bases at V and 7 bases at J, with 21 bases between. CDR3 size: 16 residues. Here the CDR3 reads CASSPYAGQVSEKLFF. CDR3 nucleotide sequence: TGTGCCAGCAGCCCCTACGCAGGACAAGTCAGTGAAAAACTGTTTTTT.

This clonotype occurred a few times. The rearrangement links TRBV6-5 to TRBJ2-3; D call uncertain. From germline, CDR1 is MNHEY and CDR2 SVGAGI. Between the trimmed V and J ends, which lost 8 bases and 2 bases, there was a span of 14 bases. The CDR3 contains 14 residues. This CDR3 is CASAMTGATDTQYF. The CDR3 bases are TGTGCCAGCGCGATGACTGGTGCCACAGATACGCAGTATTTT.

This chain links TRBV6-6 with TRBJ1-2; D gene uncertain. From germline, CDR1 is MNHNY and CDR2 SVGAGI (reference sequence). With 7 bases removed from V and 8 bases from J, the gap between germline ends came to 29 bases. CDR3 size: 17 residues. The chain's CDR3 is CASNSPPRQTATRGYTF. The CDR3 DNA reads TGTGCCAGCAACTCCCCCCCGCGGCAGACGGCGACCAGGGGCTACACCTTC.

This clonotype turned up a few times. The chain has TRBV12-3 or TRBV12-4 and TRBJ1-6, with D uncertain. This CDR3 has 12 residues. V was pared by 7 bases and J by 7 bases, with 8 bases between. CDR3 region: CASTRLNSPLHF. The CDR3 coding sequence is TGTGCCAGCACAAGGCTCAATTCACCCCTCCACTTT.

The V gene is TRBV7-9, the J gene TRBJ2-6, with D hard to call. CDR1 is SEHNR and CDR2 is FQNEAQ in the germline V gene (reference sequence). The V end was cut by 5 bases, the J end by 0 bases, with 8 bases between. This CDR3 comprises 15 residues. The CDR3 DNA reads as TGTGCCAGCAGCCCGGTAGGCTCTGGGGCCAACGTCCTGACTTTC. It encodes CASSPVGSGANVLTF.

CDR3 coding DNA: TGTGCCAGTAGTCGGGGGGCACTCCAAGAGACCCAGTACTTC. Its protein product is CASSRGALQETQYF. The chain is built from TRBV19 and TRBJ2-5; tentative D call: TRBD2 (7 bases). Looked up from germline, CDR1 is LNHDA and CDR2 is SQIVND (reference sequence). V was clipped by 5 bases and J by 1 base, with 11 bases between them. The CDR3 runs 14 residues.

This clonotype showed up just a few times. The chain has TRBV10-3 and TRBJ2-1, with 13 bases fitting TRBD2. The CDR3 loop spans 14 amino acids. CDR1 is ENHRY, CDR2 SYGVKD, per germline. V lost 10 bases, J lost 7 bases, and 7 bases stayed unmatched. In nucleotides, the CDR3 is TGTGCCACCTCGACTAGCGGGGGGTCGAATGAGCAGTTCTTC. Protein sequence: CATSTSGGSNEQFF.

The chain combines TRBV7-2 with TRBJ1-4, with 12 bases that match TRBD1. The germline V gene has CDR1 SGHTA and CDR2 FQGNSA. Trimming cost V 5 bases and J 2 bases; bases outside gene matches: 9. The length of the CDR3 is 18 residues. Here the CDR3 reads CASSGGTGGWSTNEKLFF. For the CDR3, the DNA is TGTGCCAGCAGCGGCGGGACAGGGGGCTGGAGCACTAATGAAAAACTGTTTTTT.

V and J are TRBV12-3 or TRBV12-4 and TRBJ1-1, with unresolved D. Trimming removed 7 bases at V and 0 bases at J, with 9 bases between. The CDR3 is 13 residues long. The CDR3 loop is CASTPGLNTEAFF. The CDR3 DNA is TGTGCCAGCACCCCAGGATTGAACACTGAAGCTTTCTTT.

This clonotype was counted at least ten times. This chain uses TRBV4-1 with TRBJ2-2; a weak D match, TRBD2 (6 bases). The CDR3 runs to 16 residues. CDR1 and CDR2 from the germline V gene are MGHRA and YSYEKL. Trimming took 0 bases from V and 5 from J, leaving 13 bases between them. The CDR3 DNA is TGCGCCAGCAGCCAAGAGGGGGGTAGTATTACCGGGGAGCTGTTTTTT. Encoded protein: CASSQEGGSITGELFF.

There are many counts of this clonotype. This chain links TRBV12-3 or TRBV12-4 with TRBJ2-4, with D perhaps TRBD1 (7 bases). CDR3 length: 18 amino acids. V was shortened by 7 bases and J by 0 bases, with 22 bases between the two germline ends. CDR3 residues: CASKGGPGGGIAKNIQYF. The CDR3 coding sequence is TGTGCCAGCAAAGGGGGCCCAGGAGGGGGGATAGCCAAAAACATTCAGTACTTC.

V gene TRBV18 combines with J gene TRBJ1-1, with 7 bases fitting TRBD1. CDR1 and CDR2 from the germline V gene are KGHSH and LQKENI. J was trimmed by 14 bases and V by 0 bases; bases with no gene match: 6. The CDR3 consists of 12 residues. The CDR3 here is CASSPPTGREFF. The DNA for the CDR3 is TGTGCCAGCTCACCACCGACAGGGAGGGAATTCTTT. The full variable domain, completed using reference TRBV18 and TRBJ1-1, is NAGVMQNPRHLVRRRGQEARLRCSPMKGHSHVYWYRQLPEEGLKFMVYLQKENIIDESGMPKERFSAEFPKEGPSILRIQQVVRGDSAAYFCASSPPTGREFFGQGTRLTVV.

This clonotype was counted only a few times. The chain couples TRBV5-1 to TRBJ2-3; D could derive from TRBD1 or TRBD2 (6 bases each). V lost 0 bases to trimming and J lost 1 base, with 12 bases between them. Germline values: CDR1 SGHRS, CDR2 YFSETQ. The CDR3 has 16 residues. The CDR3 sequence: CASSLANGGRTDTQYF. The CDR3 nucleotides read TGCGCCAGCAGCTTGGCCAACGGGGGCCGCACAGATACGCAGTATTTT.

The table lists this clonotype with a few counts. The rearrangement uses TRBV5-4 and TRBJ2-5; D might be TRBD1 (6 bases). The V and J ends lost 4 bases and 6 bases respectively, with 13 bases between them. The germline V gene encodes CDR1 SGHNT and CDR2 YYREEE (reference sequence). The CDR3 is 13 residues long. The CDR3 protein is CASSPDRGQTQYF. CDR3 DNA sequence: TGTGCCAGCAGCCCGGACAGAGGGCAGACCCAGTACTTC.

The rearrangement uses TRBV7-2 and TRBJ2-5; maybe TRBD2 (7 bases). In germline, CDR1 is SGHTA, CDR2 FQGNSA. The CDR3 spans 15 residues. Deletions cut 4 bases from V and 4 bases from J, with 16 bases between. The CDR3 sequence: CASSSTRGAGETQYF. CDR3 DNA sequence: TGTGCCAGCAGCTCAACCCGGGGGGCGGGAGAGACCCAGTACTTC.

This clonotype came up a few times. The J gene is TRBJ2-1, the V gene TRBV30; 7 nucleotides align to TRBD2. With V trimmed by 5 bases and J by 2 bases, 6 bases remained unmatched. Germline V gene sequence: CDR1 GTSNPN, CDR2 SVGIG (reference sequence). This CDR3 comprises 14 residues. The CDR3 sequence is CAWSAGVAYNEQFF. The CDR3 DNA follows: TGTGCCTGGTCGGCGGGAGTGGCCTACAATGAGCAGTTCTTC.

This clonotype was seen a few times. The chain joins TRBV9 to TRBJ1-4, with 10 bases fitting TRBD1. The CDR3 has 16 amino acids. The V and J ends lost 2 bases and 7 bases, in that order; junction bases with no gene match: 8. The germline gives CDR1 SGDLS, CDR2 YYNGEE. CDR3 sequence reads: CASSVGPDRGREKLFF. The CDR3, as DNA: TGTGCCAGCAGCGTGGGACCCGACAGGGGGCGTGAAAAACTGTTTTTT.

This clonotype was counted a few times. J is TRBJ1-1 and V is TRBV5-5; D is perhaps TRBD1 (5 bases). The length of the CDR3 is 16 residues. The germline V gene encodes CDR1 SGHKS and CDR2 YYEKEE (reference sequence). Trimming took off 4 bases at V and 6 bases at J, with 22 bases between the two ends. The chain's CDR3 is CASSRQSLPEVAEAFF. The CDR3 region has the DNA TGTGCCAGCAGCCGACAGAGTCTCCCCGAGGTTGCTGAAGCTTTCTTT. Full variable domain (missing parts from reference TRBV5-5 and TRBJ1-1): DAGVTQSPTHLIKTRGQQVTLRCSPISGHKSVSWYQQVLGQGPQFIFQYYEKEERGRGNFPDRFSARQFPNYSSELNVNALLLGDSALYLCASSRQSLPEVAEAFFGQGTRLTVV.

The J gene is TRBJ2-2, the V gene TRBV7-3, with 7 bases matching TRBD2. The J segment lost 5 bases and the V segment lost 4 bases, leaving 10 bases of the junction unmatched. CDR1 SGHTA and CDR2 FQGTGA come from the germline V gene. The CDR3 is 16 residues long. The CDR3 DNA is TGTGCCAGCAGCTGGGGCCCTCGGGGAGGGACCGGGGAGCTGTTTTTT. Residues: CASSWGPRGGTGELFF.

The table lists this clonotype with many counts. The chain employs TRBV4-2 and TRBJ1-2; 9 nucleotides match TRBD1. This CDR3 contains 16 residues. Trimming cost V 3 bases and J 1 base; bases outside gene matches: 6. Germline loops: CDR1 LGHNA, CDR2 YNFKEQ. CDR3 sequence: CASSHLQGAVNYGYTF. The CDR3 nucleotides read TGTGCCAGCAGCCACCTACAGGGGGCGGTTAACTATGGCTACACCTTC.

This clonotype was recorded many times. The gene calls are TRBV7-9 and TRBJ1-2, with D tentatively TRBD1 (5 bases). The V and J ends lost 7 bases and 7 bases respectively, with 19 bases between them. This CDR3 is 14 amino acids long. CDR1 SEHNR and CDR2 FQNEAQ come from the germline V gene (reference sequence). Here the CDR3 DNA reads TGTGCCAGCAACCTGAACTATGACAGAACTGGCTACACCTTC. As protein: CASNLNYDRTGYTF. The whole variable domain, filled in from reference TRBV7-9 and TRBJ1-2, reads DTGVSQNPRHKITKRGQNVTFRCDPISEHNRLYWYRQTLGQGPEFLTYFQNEAQLEKSRLLSDRFSAERPKGSFSTLEIQRTEQGDSAMYLCASNLNYDRTGYTFGSGTRLTVV.

In this sample, this clonotype turned up many times. The rearrangement joins TRBV7-2 to TRBJ2-7; the match to TRBD1 covers 9 bases. Germline values: CDR1 SGHTA, CDR2 FQGNSA. The CDR3 covers 15 residues. V dropped 4 bases and J dropped 5; count of bases not matched to a gene: 9. This CDR3 is CASSSTAGQGNEQYF. In DNA, the CDR3 is TGTGCCAGCAGCTCTACGGCAGGACAGGGGAACGAGCAGTACTTC.

This clonotype was recorded a few times. This chain uses TRBV7-2 with TRBJ1-2; TRBD1 agrees at 9 bases. CDR1 and CDR2 (germline): SGHTA, FQGNSA. The CDR3 runs to 16 residues. Germline trimming cut 1 base from V and 3 bases from J; bases unmatched to any gene: 6. The CDR3 DNA follows: TGTGCCAGCAGCTTAGTAGGCTGGGACAGGGACTATGGCTACACCTTC. Its protein is CASSLVGWDRDYGYTF.

The V and J genes are TRBV6-6 and TRBJ1-1; D not resolved. The CDR3 is 13 residues long. CDR1 and CDR2 from the germline V gene are MNHNY and SVGAGI (reference sequence). Between the trimmed V and J ends, which lost 2 bases and 6 bases, there was a span of 10 bases. DNA of the CDR3: TGTGCCAGCAGTTACCTCGAGAAAGCTGAAGCTTTCTTT. Protein: CASSYLEKAEAFF.

This clonotype was counted ten times or more. The gene calls are TRBV2 and TRBJ2-1; the match to TRBD1 covers 7 bases. V trimming: 3 bases; J trimming: 9 bases; junction bases outside the gene matches: 8. CDR1 SNHLY and CDR2 FYNNEI come from the germline V gene. CDR3 size: 14 residues. CDR3 residues: CASSEMTGYVEQFF. Written as DNA, the CDR3 is TGTGCCAGCAGTGAGATGACAGGGTACGTTGAGCAGTTCTTC.

J is TRBJ2-2 and V is TRBV7-2; weak D call: TRBD2 (5 bases). V lost 4 bases, J lost 3 bases, and 9 bases lay in between. The length of the CDR3 is 14 residues. CDR1 SGHTA and CDR2 FQGNSA come from the germline V gene. This chain's CDR3 is CASSSGIDTGELFF. The CDR3 nucleotides read TGTGCCAGCAGCTCCGGGATAGACACCGGGGAGCTGTTTTTT.

This clonotype has ten or more counts. V gene TRBV11-2 combines with J gene TRBJ2-7; D is ambiguous. This CDR3 has 15 residues. The germline V gene has CDR1 SGHAT and CDR2 FQNNGV. Trimming removed 2 bases at V and 5 bases at J, with 16 bases between. In nucleotides, the CDR3 is TGTGCCAGCAGCTTAAACCGGGCCGTCCCGGACGAGCAGTACTTC. Translated, it gives CASSLNRAVPDEQYF.